Given below is one T cell receptor beta chain in context. A single count supports this clone. It has no known antigen specificity. Qualities for individual bases were not recorded, and no much larger clone is one base off. This record comes from a study of OX40 agonist ivuxolimab in advanced cancers. Looking at the study overall: Ivuxolimab was a fully human IgG2 agonistic monoclonal antibody targeting the costimulatory receptor OX40 (CD134). Intravenous ivuxolimab was administered to patients every 2 weeks at six dose levels: 0.01, 0.1, 0.3, 1.5, 3 and 10 mg/kg. Of the roughly 52 patients in dose escalation, about 19 had hepatocellular carcinoma, some 15 had melanoma, 9 had renal cell carcinoma and 9 had head and neck cancer. A male proportion of roughly 80% and a mean age of approximately 55 years, ranging from about 23 to 90, were recorded for the dose-escalation cohort. Patients were allowed to have had prior anti-PD-1, anti-PD-L1 or anti-CTLA-4 therapy, and approximately 37% of the dose-escalation patients had been treated with checkpoint inhibitors. Partial responses occurred in three dose-escalation patients: two with cutaneous melanoma and one with hepatocellular carcinoma. The point of sequencing TCRbeta in the periphery was to test whether ivuxolimab changed TCR sequence diversity and drove clonal T-cell expansion. The paper describes the monotherapy dose-escalation part (N of about 47 patients) of the phase I trial of ivuxolimab.

General findings and caveats noted by the study authors: After ivuxolimab, more expanded clones were found on average in CD8+ T cells than in CD4+ T cells. Low levels of normalized T-cell clonal expansion were also shown by some nonresponding patients. The antigen specificity of the clonally expanded peripheral T cells was not determined. In the 0.1-3.0 mg/kg groups, partial responders were among the patients with the lowest normalized peripheral clonal expansion, particularly in CD8+ T cells. At doses of 0.1 to 3.0 mg/kg, clonal expansion of both CD4+ and CD8+ blood T cells was observed from baseline to week 6.

Patients with a history of autoimmune disease or receiving systemic immunosuppression were excluded from the trial. Peripheral blood for TCR sequencing was collected from all dose cohorts at baseline, on cycle 4 day 1, and on cycle 7 day 1. The samples were taken from a phase I, first-in-human, multicenter, open-label dose-escalation trial of ivuxolimab. The trial enrolled adults with locally advanced or metastatic head and neck squamous cell, hepatocellular, melanoma or renal cell carcinoma. Before TCR sequencing, CD4+ T cells and CD8+ T cells from peripheral blood were sorted into separate populations. Including the terminal cysteine and phenylalanine, the CDR3 comprises 12 residues. The entry retains the CDR3 DNA only, 36 bases that are in frame from base 1. Looking up the germline V gene yields CDR1 SGDLS and CDR2 YYNGEE. The V and J ends are trimmed by 3 bases and 6 bases, leaving 7 bases between them.

Genomic DNA was extracted from sorted cells for sequencing of the TCRbeta CDR3 region. The immunoSEQ Assay was used for sequencing of TCRbeta CDR3 regions. TCRdb mirrors the immuneACCESS table, restricted to in-frame sequences. Some clones are absent from its copies; in checked studies, under half trace to an unresolved V gene, and the reason for the others is unknown. The table for this sample lists tens of thousands of clones; roughly 86% of them were counted only once. 0.6% to 0.8% of the sample comes from the top ten. The sample in question was CD4+ or CD8+ T cells sorted from blood, obtained in a trial of the OX40 agonist ivuxolimab. The sequence joins TRBV9 to TRBJ1-3; there is no confident call for the D gene. The receptor comes from an adult with an advanced solid tumor such as melanoma, head and neck, liver or kidney cancer. The DNA is as follows: TGTGCCAGCAGCGGACAAGCAAACACCATATATTTT. It is translated as CASSGQANTIYF.